Below are 24 T cell receptor beta chains sequenced from a single sample in a study of control samples from healthy donors and cancer patients. Assay used: immunoSEQ multiplex PCR; TCRdb lists only in-frame clones, some missing. This table has around 170,000 clones, 88% appearing once. Source material: blood. The source of these receptors is a woman in her twenties or thirties in good health.

This chain connects TRBV12-5 to TRBJ2-1; tentatively, D is TRBD2 (6 bases). Looked up from germline, CDR1 is LGHNT and CDR2 is FRNRAP. There are 13 residues in the CDR3. Trimming shortened V by 1 base and J by 8 bases, and 9 bases separated the two germline ends. CDR3 loop: CASGLGGVHEQFF. The CDR3 DNA follows: TGTGCTAGTGGTTTGGGGGGGGTGCATGAGCAGTTCTTC.

The chain combines TRBV19 with TRBJ1-5; D is uncertain. Trimming took 7 bases from V and 3 from J, leaving 13 bases between them. CDR1 is LNHDA and CDR2 is SQIVND in the germline V gene (reference sequence). The CDR3 has 14 amino acids. The CDR3, as DNA: TGTGCCAGTAAACGGCAGTCGAACAATCAGCCCCAGCATTTT. Amino acid sequence: CASKRQSNNQPQHF. The full variable domain, with the rest looked up from reference TRBV19 and TRBJ1-5, is DGGITQSPKYLFRKEGQNVTLSCEQNLNHDAMYWYRQDPGQGLRLIYYSQIVNDFQKGDIAEGYSVSREKKESFPLTVTSAQKNPTAFYLCASKRQSNNQPQHFGDGTRLSIL.

The CDR3: CASSSTGPGGLGYTF. CDR3 nucleotide sequence: TGTGCCAGCAGCTCCACCGGGCCTGGTGGACTTGGCTACACCTTC. This chain connects TRBV5-4 to TRBJ1-2, with D hard to call. The germline gives CDR1 SGHNT, CDR2 YYREEE (reference sequence). With 3 bases removed from V and 7 bases from J, the gap between germline ends came to 19 bases. The CDR3 loop spans 15 amino acids. Supplemented by reference TRBV5-4 and TRBJ1-2, the full variable domain reads ETGVTQSPTHLIKTRGQQVTLRCSSQSGHNTVSWYQQALGQGPQFIFQYYREEENGRGNFPPRFSGLQFPNYSSELNVNALELDDSALYLCASSSTGPGGLGYTFGSGTRLTVV.

The chain recombines TRBV27 with TRBJ2-3, with D perhaps given as TRBD1 or TRBD2 (5 bases each). Germline lookup yields CDR1 MNHEY and CDR2 SMNVEV (reference sequence). This CDR3 comprises 16 residues. V dropped 7 bases and J dropped 4 bases, with 21 bases sitting between them. The CDR3 spells CASMGTDGVASDTQYF. As DNA, the CDR3 is TGTGCCAGCATGGGGACCGACGGGGTAGCATCAGATACGCAGTATTTT.

The CDR3 here is CASSLVFSGAPNEKLFF. CDR3 coding DNA: TGCGCCAGCAGCTTGGTCTTCTCGGGGGCGCCTAATGAAAAACTGTTTTTT. V is TRBV5-1 and J is TRBJ1-4; possible D gene TRBD1, 6 bases. Germline CDR1 SGHRS, CDR2 YFSETQ. V lost 0 bases and J 3 bases, leaving 15 bases between the germline ends. The CDR3 spans 17 residues.

This clone was counted only a few times. This chain connects TRBV19 to TRBJ1-6, with 7 bases aligning to TRBD1. The V gene end was trimmed by 3 bases and the J gene end by 8 bases; junction bases not matched to a gene: 4. The CDR3 is made up of 14 amino acids. Germline values: CDR1 LNHDA, CDR2 SQIVND (reference sequence). The chain's CDR3 is CASSIQGGDSPLHF. The CDR3 DNA sequence: TGTGCCAGTAGTATCCAGGGGGGGGATTCACCCCTCCACTTT.

In this sample, this clone turned up once. The chain joins TRBV6-4 to TRBJ1-2, with D perhaps matching TRBD1 (5 bases). V was clipped by 6 bases and J by 7 bases, with 15 bases between them. The CDR3 has 13 amino acids. In germline, CDR1 is MRHNA, CDR2 SNTAGT. The CDR3 region has the DNA TGTGCCAGCAGAGAACCAGGGATTGGTGGCTACACCTTC. Amino acids: CASREPGIGGYTF.

The rearrangement joins TRBV29-1 to TRBJ1-1; 9 bases align to TRBD1. The CDR3 contains 14 residues. The germline gives CDR1 SQVTM, CDR2 ANQGSEA. V lost 7 bases to trimming and J lost 4 bases; unmatched junction nucleotides: 10. CDR3 in amino acids: CSAEGTGIGTEAFF. As DNA, the CDR3 is TGCAGCGCGGAAGGGACAGGGATAGGCACTGAAGCTTTCTTT.

The CDR3 spells CASSLGRGPRSYEQYV. The CDR3 DNA follows: TGTGCCAGCAGCTTAGGGCGAGGACCTAGGTCCTACGAGCAGTACGTC. This chain links TRBV7-9 with TRBJ2-7; D unresolved. V was cut by 1 base and J by 1 base, with 14 bases left in between. Germline CDR1 is SEHNR and CDR2 is FQNEAQ (reference sequence). This CDR3 is 16 amino acids long.

The chain joins TRBV20-1 to TRBJ1-5, with 8 bases aligning to TRBD1. Germline V gene sequence: CDR1 DFQATT, CDR2 SNEGSKA (reference sequence). Trimming took 3 bases from V and 3 from J; bases not matched to a gene: 4. This CDR3 has 14 amino acids. CDR3 residues: CSASIRGPNQPQHF. In DNA form, the CDR3 reads TGCAGTGCTAGTATCAGGGGGCCCAATCAGCCCCAGCATTTT.

The rearrangement links TRBV27 to TRBJ2-3; D gene ambiguous. This CDR3 contains 16 residues. V was cut by 6 bases and J by 0 bases, with 16 bases left in between. From germline, CDR1 is MNHEY and CDR2 SMNVEV (reference sequence). This chain's CDR3 is CASRINALHSTDTQYF. The CDR3 DNA reads as TGTGCCAGCAGAATTAACGCCCTACATAGCACAGATACGCAGTATTTT.

This rearrangement joins TRBV18 to TRBJ1-1; TRBD1 agrees at 8 bases. The CDR3 is 16 residues long. Per the germline V gene, CDR1 is KGHSH and CDR2 is LQKENI. The V gene end was trimmed by 0 bases and the J gene end by 3 bases; junction bases not matched to a gene: 6. The CDR3 spells CASSPPGRGPDTEAFF. DNA for the CDR3: TGTGCCAGCTCACCACCAGGCAGGGGGCCCGACACTGAAGCTTTCTTT.

This clone was counted only a few times. The CDR3 coding sequence is TGTGCCAGCAGCTTAGGGGCAAGCTATGAAAAACTGTTTTTT. Translating gives CASSLGASYEKLFF. The chain links TRBV7-9 to TRBJ1-4; no reliable D call. CDR1 SEHNR and CDR2 FQNEAQ come from the germline V gene (reference sequence). CDR3 size: 14 residues. V lost 1 base, J lost 6 bases, and 9 bases lay in between.

This chain links TRBV27 with TRBJ2-5; TRBD2 matches at 14 bases. Trimming cost V 3 bases and J 4 bases; bases outside gene matches: 16. The CDR3 totals 20 residues. The germline V gene has CDR1 MNHEY and CDR2 SMNVEV (reference sequence). This CDR3 is CASSLRTPGLAGGGPETQYF. The CDR3 coding sequence is TGTGCCAGCAGTTTGCGGACACCTGGACTAGCGGGAGGAGGGCCAGAGACCCAGTACTTC.

The chain employs TRBV5-4 and TRBJ2-6; tentative D call: TRBD1 (6 bases). The germline gives CDR1 SGHNT, CDR2 YYREEE (reference sequence). Trimming removed 0 bases at V and 2 bases at J, with 9 bases between. The CDR3 totals 16 residues. The DNA for the CDR3 is TGTGCCAGCAGCTTGGAGGGGGTAGCTGGGGCCAACGTCCTGACTTTC. Encoded protein: CASSLEGVAGANVLTF.

J is TRBJ1-1 and V is TRBV12-3 or TRBV12-4, with D possibly matching TRBD1 (6 bases). V shed 6 bases and J shed 1 base, with 9 bases lying between them. The CDR3 consists of 13 residues. CDR3 coding DNA: TGTGCCAGCAGCGACAGGCGGAACACTGAAGCTTTCTTT. Translating gives CASSDRRNTEAFF.

The J gene is TRBJ2-5, the V gene TRBV10-3; maybe TRBD1 (5 bases). Looked up from germline, CDR1 is ENHRY and CDR2 is SYGVKD. The CDR3 is made up of 13 amino acids. Trimming removed 4 bases from V and 5 bases from J, with 11 bases in between. The CDR3 DNA is TGTGCCATCAGTGTCGGCAGGGCGGAGACCCAGTACTTC. It encodes CAISVGRAETQYF.

This sequence joins TRBV14 and TRBJ2-5, with TRBD1 identical over 9 bases. With V trimmed by 5 bases and J by 5 bases, 9 bases remained unmatched. The CDR3 runs 15 residues. In germline, CDR1 is SGHDN, CDR2 FVKESK. The DNA of the CDR3 is TGTGCCAGCAGCTCGAGGACAGGGGCGCGGGAGACCCAGTACTTC. It encodes CASSSRTGARETQYF.

The chain couples TRBV7-9 to TRBJ2-3; TRBD1 agrees at 7 bases. CDR3 length equals 15 residues. Looked up from germline, CDR1 is SEHNR and CDR2 is FQNEAQ (reference sequence). V trimming: 1 base; J trimming: 4 bases; junction bases outside the gene matches: 5. This CDR3 is CASSLVRGFPDTQYF. The CDR3 DNA sequence: TGTGCCAGCAGCTTAGTCAGGGGGTTTCCAGATACGCAGTATTTT.

V is TRBV6-4 and J is TRBJ2-1; D call uncertain. Trimming cost V 8 bases and J 6 bases, with 17 bases left between them. CDR1 and CDR2 (germline): MRHNA, SNTAGT. The CDR3 covers 14 residues. CDR3 in amino acids: CASPCAHWGNEQFF. The CDR3 DNA follows: TGTGCCAGCCCATGTGCCCATTGGGGCAATGAGCAGTTCTTC.

This clone showed up just once. The chain links TRBV9 to TRBJ2-2; D gene uncertain. The CDR3 length is 13 residues. CDR1 and CDR2 from the germline V gene are SGDLS and YYNGEE. Between the trimmed V and J ends, which lost 4 bases and 1 base, there was a span of 5 bases. CDR3 in DNA: TGTGCCAGCAGCTTCCTGAACACCGGGGAGCTGTTTTTT. As protein: CASSFLNTGELFF.

Only a few counts were recorded for this clone. This chain links TRBV5-5 with TRBJ2-1; 9 bases are shared with TRBD2. V lost 3 bases to trimming and J lost 4 bases; unmatched junction nucleotides: 5. The CDR3 is 15 amino acids. The V gene's germline CDR1 is SGHKS and CDR2 YYEKEE (reference sequence). The CDR3: CASSSAGGGYNEQFF. CDR3 DNA: TGTGCCAGCAGCTCAGCGGGGGGCGGATACAATGAGCAGTTCTTC.

This chain joins TRBV3-1 (or the pseudogene TRBV3-2) and TRBJ1-5, with D unclear. V dropped 1 base and J dropped 6 bases, with 10 bases sitting between them. The length of the CDR3 is 14 residues. CDR1 and CDR2 from the germline V gene are LGHDT and YNNKEL (reference sequence). The chain's CDR3 is CASSQGDDGQPQHF. The CDR3 bases are TGTGCCAGCAGCCAAGGGGATGACGGTCAGCCCCAGCATTTT.

The chain's CDR3 is CASSVQGSVNFGYTF. CDR3 DNA: TGTGCCAGCAGCGTACAGGGTTCGGTTAATTTTGGCTACACCTTC. This chain uses TRBV3-1 (or the pseudogene TRBV3-2) with TRBJ1-2, with a tentative D call TRBD1 (6 bases). The V gene's germline CDR1 is LGHDT and CDR2 YNNKEL (reference sequence). This CDR3 region has 15 residues. V was cut by 5 bases and J by 7 bases, with 20 bases left in between.